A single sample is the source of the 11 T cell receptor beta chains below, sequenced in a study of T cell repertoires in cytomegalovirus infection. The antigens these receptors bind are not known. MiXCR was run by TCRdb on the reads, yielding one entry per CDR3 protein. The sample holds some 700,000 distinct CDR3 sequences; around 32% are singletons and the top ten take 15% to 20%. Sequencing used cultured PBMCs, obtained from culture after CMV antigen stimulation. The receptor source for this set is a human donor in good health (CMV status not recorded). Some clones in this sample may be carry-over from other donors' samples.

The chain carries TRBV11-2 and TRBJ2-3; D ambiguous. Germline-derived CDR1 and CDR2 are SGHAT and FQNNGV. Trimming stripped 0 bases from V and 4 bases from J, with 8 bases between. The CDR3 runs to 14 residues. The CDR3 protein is CASSLDVWSDTQYF. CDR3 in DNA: TGTGCCAGCAGCTTAGATGTTTGGTCAGATACGCAGTATTTT. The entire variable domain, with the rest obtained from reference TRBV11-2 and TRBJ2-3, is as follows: EAGVAQSPRYKIIEKRQSVAFWCNPISGHATLYWYQQILGQGPKLLIQFQNNGVVDDSQLPKDRFSAERLKGVDSTLKIQPAKLEDSAVYLCASSLDVWSDTQYFGPGTRLTVL.

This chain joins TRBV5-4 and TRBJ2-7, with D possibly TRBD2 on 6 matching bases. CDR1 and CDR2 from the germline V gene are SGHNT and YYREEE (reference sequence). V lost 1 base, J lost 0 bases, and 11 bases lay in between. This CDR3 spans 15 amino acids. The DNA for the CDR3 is TGTGCCAGCAGCTTGCGCCCCGGGAGCTCCTACGAGCAGTACTTC. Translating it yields CASSLRPGSSYEQYF.

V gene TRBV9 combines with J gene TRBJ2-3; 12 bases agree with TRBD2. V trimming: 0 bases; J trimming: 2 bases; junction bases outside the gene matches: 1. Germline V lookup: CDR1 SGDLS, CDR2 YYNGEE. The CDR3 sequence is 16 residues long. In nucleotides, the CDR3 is TGTGCCAGCAGCGTAGGGACTAGCGGGAACACAGATACGCAGTATTTT. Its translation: CASSVGTSGNTDTQYF.

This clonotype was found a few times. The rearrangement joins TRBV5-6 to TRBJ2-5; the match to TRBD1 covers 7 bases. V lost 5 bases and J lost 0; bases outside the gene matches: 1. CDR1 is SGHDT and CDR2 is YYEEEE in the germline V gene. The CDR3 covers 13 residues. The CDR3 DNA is TGTGCCAGCAGGGGACAGAACCAAGAGACCCAGTACTTC. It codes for CASRGQNQETQYF.

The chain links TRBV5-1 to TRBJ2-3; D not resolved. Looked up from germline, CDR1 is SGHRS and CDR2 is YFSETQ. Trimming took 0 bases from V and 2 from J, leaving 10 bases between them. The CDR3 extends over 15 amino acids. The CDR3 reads CASSLVTAPTDTQYF. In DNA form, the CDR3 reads TGCGCCAGCAGCTTGGTTACCGCGCCCACAGATACGCAGTATTTT.

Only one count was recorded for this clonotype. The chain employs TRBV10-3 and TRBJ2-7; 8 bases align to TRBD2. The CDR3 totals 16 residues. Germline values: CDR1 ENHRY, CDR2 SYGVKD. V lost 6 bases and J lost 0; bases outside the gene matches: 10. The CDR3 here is CAIRGQGAGVSYEQYF. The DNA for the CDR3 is TGTGCCATCAGGGGGCAAGGAGCGGGAGTCTCCTACGAGCAGTACTTC.

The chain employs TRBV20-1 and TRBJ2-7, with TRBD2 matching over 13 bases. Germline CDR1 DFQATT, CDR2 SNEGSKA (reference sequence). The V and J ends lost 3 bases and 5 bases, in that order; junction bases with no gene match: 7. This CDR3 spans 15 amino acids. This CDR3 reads CSASPGLAGVNEQYF. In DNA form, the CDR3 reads TGCAGTGCTAGTCCCGGACTAGCGGGAGTTAACGAGCAGTACTTC.

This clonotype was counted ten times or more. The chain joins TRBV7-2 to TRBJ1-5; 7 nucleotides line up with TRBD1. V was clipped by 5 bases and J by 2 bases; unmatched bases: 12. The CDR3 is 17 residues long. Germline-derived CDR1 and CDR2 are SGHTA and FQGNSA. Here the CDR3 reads CASSMTGFRVGNQPQHF. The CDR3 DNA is TGTGCCAGCAGCATGACAGGGTTCAGGGTTGGCAATCAGCCCCAGCATTTT.

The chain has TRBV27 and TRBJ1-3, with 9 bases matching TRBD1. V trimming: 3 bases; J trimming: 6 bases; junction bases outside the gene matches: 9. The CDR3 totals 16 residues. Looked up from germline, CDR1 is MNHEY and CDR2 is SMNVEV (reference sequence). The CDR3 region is CASSFRPGQGSNTIYF. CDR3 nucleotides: TGTGCCAGCAGTTTTCGCCCGGGACAGGGTTCAAACACCATATATTTT.

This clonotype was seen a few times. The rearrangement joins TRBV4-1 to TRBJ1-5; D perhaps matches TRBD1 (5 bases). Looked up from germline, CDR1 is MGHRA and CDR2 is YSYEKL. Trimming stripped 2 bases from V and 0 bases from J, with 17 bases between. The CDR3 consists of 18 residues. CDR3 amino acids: CASSQFHRTIYSNQPQHF. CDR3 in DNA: TGCGCCAGCAGCCAATTCCACAGGACTATCTATAGCAATCAGCCCCAGCATTTT.

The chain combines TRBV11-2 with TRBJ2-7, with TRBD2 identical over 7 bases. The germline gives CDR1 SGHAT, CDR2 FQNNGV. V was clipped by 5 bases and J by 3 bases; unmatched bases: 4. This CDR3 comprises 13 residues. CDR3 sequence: CASSQWTSYEQYF. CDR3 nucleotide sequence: TGTGCCAGCAGCCAATGGACTAGCTACGAGCAGTACTTC. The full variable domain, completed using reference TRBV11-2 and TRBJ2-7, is EAGVAQSPRYKIIEKRQSVAFWCNPISGHATLYWYQQILGQGPKLLIQFQNNGVVDDSQLPKDRFSAERLKGVDSTLKIQPAKLEDSAVYLCASSQWTSYEQYFGPGTRLTVT.